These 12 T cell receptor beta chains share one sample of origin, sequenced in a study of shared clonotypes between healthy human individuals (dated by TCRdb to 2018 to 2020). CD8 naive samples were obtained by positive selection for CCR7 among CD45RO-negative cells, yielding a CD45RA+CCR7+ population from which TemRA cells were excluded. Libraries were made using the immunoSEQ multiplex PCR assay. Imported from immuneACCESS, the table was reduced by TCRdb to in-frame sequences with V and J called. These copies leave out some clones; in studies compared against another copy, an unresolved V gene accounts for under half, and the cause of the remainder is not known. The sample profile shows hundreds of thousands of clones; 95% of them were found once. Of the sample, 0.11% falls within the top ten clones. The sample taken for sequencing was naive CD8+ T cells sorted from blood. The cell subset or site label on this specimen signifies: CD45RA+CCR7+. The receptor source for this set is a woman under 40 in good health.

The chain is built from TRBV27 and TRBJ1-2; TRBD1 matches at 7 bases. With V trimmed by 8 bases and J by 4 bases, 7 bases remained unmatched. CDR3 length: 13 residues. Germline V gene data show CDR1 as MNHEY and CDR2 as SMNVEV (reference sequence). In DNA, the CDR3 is TGTGCCAGCTCAACGAGGGACAGCTATGGCTACACCTTC. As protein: CASSTRDSYGYTF.

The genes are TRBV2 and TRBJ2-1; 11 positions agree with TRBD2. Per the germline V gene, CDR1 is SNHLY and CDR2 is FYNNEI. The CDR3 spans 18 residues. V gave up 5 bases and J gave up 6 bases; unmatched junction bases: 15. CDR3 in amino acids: CASSTSGSVVILGNEQFF. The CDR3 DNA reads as TGTGCCAGCAGTACTAGCGGGAGCGTCGTAATTTTAGGCAATGAGCAGTTCTTC. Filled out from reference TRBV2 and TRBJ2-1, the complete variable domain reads EPEVTQTPSHQVTQMGQEVILRCVPISNHLYFYWYRQILGQKVEFLVSFYNNEISEKSEIFDDQFSVERPDGSNFTLKIRSTKLEDSAMYFCASSTSGSVVILGNEQFFGPGTRLTVL.

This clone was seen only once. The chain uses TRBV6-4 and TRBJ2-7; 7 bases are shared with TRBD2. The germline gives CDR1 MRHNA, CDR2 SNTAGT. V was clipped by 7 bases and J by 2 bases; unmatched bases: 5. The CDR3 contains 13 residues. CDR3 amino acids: CASTPGGPYEQYF. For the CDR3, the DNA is TGTGCCAGCACTCCGGGGGGTCCCTACGAGCAGTACTTC.

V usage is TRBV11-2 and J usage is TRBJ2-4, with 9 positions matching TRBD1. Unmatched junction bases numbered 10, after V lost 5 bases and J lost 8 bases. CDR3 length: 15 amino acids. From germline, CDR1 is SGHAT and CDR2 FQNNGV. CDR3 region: CASSPPGQGDHIQYF. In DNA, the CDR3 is TGTGCCAGCAGCCCCCCGGGACAGGGTGATCACATTCAGTACTTC.

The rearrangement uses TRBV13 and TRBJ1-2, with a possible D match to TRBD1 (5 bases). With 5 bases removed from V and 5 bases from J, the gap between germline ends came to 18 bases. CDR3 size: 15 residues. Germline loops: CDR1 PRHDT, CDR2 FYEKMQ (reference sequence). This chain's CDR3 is CASSRVREGIYGYTF. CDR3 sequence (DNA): TGTGCCAGCAGCCGAGTCAGGGAGGGCATTTATGGCTACACCTTC.

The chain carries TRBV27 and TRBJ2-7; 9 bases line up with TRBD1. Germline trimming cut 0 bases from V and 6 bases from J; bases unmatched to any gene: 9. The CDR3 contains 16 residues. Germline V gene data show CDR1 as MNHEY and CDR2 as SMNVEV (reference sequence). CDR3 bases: TGTGCCAGCAGTTTATCTCGGGGGACAGGGATTTCCGAGCAGTACTTC. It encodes CASSLSRGTGISEQYF.

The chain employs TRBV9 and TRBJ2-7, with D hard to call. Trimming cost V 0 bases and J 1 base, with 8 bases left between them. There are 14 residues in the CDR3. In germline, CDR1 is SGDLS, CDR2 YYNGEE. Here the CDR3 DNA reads TGTGCCAGCAGCGTAGGATGGGAATCCTACGAGCAGTACTTC. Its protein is CASSVGWESYEQYF.

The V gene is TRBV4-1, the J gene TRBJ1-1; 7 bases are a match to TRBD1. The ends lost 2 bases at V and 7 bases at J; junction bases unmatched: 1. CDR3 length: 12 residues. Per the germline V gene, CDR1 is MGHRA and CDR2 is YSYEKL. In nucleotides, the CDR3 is TGCGCCAGCAGCCAACGGACAGGTGAAGCTTTCTTT. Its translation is CASSQRTGEAFF.

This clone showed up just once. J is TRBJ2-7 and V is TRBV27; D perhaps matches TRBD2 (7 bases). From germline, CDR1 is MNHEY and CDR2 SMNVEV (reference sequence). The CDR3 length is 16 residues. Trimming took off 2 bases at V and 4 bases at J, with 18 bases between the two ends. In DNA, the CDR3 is TGTGCCAGCAGTTTAAGCTCGGGGGCGGGAGATTACGAGCAGTACTTC. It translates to CASSLSSGAGDYEQYF.

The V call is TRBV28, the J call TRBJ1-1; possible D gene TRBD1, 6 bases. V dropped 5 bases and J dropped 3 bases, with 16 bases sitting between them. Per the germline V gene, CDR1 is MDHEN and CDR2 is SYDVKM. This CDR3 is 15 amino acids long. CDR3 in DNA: TGTGCCAGCAGTCCCCGCGGGGGGCTTTACACTGAAGCTTTCTTT. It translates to CASSPRGGLYTEAFF. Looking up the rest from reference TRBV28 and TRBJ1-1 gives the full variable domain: DVKVTQSSRYLVKRTGEKVFLECVQDMDHENMFWYRQDPGLGLRLIYFSYDVKMKEKGDIPEGYSVSREKKERFSLILESASTNQTSMYLCASSPRGGLYTEAFFGQGTRLTVV.

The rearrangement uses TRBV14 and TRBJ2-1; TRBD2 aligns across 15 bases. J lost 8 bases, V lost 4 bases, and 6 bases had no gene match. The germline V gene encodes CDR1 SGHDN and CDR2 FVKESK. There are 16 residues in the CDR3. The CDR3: CASSPRTSGRAYEQFF. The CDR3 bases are TGTGCCAGCAGCCCCCGGACTAGCGGGAGGGCCTATGAGCAGTTCTTC.

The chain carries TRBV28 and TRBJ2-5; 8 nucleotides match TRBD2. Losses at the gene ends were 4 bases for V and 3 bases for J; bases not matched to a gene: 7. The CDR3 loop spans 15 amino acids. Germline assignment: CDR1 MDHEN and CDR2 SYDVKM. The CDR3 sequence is CASSSSGSEEETQYF. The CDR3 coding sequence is TGTGCCAGCAGTTCAAGCGGGAGTGAAGAAGAGACCCAGTACTTC.